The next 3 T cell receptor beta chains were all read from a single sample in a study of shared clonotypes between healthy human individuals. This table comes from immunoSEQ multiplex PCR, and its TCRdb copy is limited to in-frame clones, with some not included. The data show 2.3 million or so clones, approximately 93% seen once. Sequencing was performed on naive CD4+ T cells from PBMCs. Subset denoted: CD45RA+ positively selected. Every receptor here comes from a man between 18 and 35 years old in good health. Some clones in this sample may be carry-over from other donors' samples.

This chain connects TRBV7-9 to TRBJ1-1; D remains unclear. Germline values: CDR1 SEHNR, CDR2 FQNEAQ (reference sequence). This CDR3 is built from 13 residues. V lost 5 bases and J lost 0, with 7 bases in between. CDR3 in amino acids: CASSPILNTEAFF. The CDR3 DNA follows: TGTGCCAGCAGCCCAATTCTGAACACTGAAGCTTTCTTT.

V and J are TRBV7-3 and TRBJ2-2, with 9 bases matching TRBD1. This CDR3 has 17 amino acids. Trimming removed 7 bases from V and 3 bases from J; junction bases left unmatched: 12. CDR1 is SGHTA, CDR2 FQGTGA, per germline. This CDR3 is CASKPWGQGRDTGELFF. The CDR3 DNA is TGTGCCAGCAAACCGTGGGGACAGGGTCGGGACACCGGGGAGCTGTTTTTT.

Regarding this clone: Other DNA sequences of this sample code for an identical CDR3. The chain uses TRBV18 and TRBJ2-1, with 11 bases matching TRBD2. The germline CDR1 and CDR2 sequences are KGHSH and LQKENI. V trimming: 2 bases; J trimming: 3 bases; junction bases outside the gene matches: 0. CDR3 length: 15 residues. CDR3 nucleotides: TGTGCCAGCTCACCAGGGACTAGCGGCTACAATGAGCAGTTCTTC. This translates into CASSPGTSGYNEQFF.